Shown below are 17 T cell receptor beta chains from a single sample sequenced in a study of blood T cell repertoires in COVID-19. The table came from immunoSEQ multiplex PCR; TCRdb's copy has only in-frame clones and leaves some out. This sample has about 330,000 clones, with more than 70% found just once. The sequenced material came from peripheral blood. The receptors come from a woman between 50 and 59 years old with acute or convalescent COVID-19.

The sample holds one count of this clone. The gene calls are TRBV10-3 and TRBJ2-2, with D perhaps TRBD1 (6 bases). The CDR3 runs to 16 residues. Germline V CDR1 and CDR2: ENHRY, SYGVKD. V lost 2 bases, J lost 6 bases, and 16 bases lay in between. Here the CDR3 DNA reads TGTGCCATCAGTGAGCCCACAGGGACGAGACCCGGGGAGCTGTTTTTT. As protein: CAISEPTGTRPGELFF.

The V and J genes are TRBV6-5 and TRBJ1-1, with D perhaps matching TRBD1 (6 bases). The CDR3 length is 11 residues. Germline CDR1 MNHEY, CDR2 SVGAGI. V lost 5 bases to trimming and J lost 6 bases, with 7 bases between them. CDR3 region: CASSTGSEAFF. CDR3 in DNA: TGTGCCAGCAGTACAGGGTCTGAAGCTTTCTTT.

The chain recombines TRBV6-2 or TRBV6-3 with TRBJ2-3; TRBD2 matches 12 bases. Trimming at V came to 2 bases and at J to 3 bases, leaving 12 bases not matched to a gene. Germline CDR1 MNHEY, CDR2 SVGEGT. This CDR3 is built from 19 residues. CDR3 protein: CASSYGEQGLAGTTDTQYF. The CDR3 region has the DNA TGTGCCAGCAGTTACGGGGAGCAAGGACTAGCGGGGACTACAGATACGCAGTATTTT.

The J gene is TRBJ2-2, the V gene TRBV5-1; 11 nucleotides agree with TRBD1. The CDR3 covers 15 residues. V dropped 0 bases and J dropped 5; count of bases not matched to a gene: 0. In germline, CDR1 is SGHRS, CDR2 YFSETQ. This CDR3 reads CASSLGDRGTGELFF. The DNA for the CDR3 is TGCGCCAGCAGCTTGGGGGACAGGGGGACCGGGGAGCTGTTTTTT.

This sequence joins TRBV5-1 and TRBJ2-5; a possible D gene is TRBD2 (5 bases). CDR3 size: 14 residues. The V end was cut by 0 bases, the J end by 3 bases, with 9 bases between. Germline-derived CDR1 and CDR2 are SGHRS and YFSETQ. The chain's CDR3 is CASSLGGAEETQYF. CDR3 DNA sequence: TGCGCCAGCAGCTTGGGTGGAGCGGAAGAGACCCAGTACTTC.

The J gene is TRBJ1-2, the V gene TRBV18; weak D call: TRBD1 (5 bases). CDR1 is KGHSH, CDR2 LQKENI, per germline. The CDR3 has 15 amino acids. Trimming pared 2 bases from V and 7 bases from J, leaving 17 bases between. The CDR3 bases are TGTGCCAGCTCACCAGGGGCAGGCCTTTATGGTGGCTACACCTTC. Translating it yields CASSPGAGLYGGYTF. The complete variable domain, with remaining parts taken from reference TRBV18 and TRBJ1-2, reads NAGVMQNPRHLVRRRGQEARLRCSPMKGHSHVYWYRQLPEEGLKFMVYLQKENIIDESGMPKERFSAEFPKEGPSILRIQQVVRGDSAAYFCASSPGAGLYGGYTFGSGTRLTVV.

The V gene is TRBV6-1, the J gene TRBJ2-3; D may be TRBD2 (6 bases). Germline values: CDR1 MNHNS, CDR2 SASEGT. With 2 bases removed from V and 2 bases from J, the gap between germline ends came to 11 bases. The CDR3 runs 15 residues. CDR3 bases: TGTGCCAGCAGTGAAATAATAGCGGCCACAGATACGCAGTATTTT. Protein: CASSEIIAATDTQYF.

The CDR3 is CASEGLAGVQETQYF. In DNA form, the CDR3 reads TGTGCCAGCGAGGGACTAGCGGGGGTCCAAGAGACCCAGTACTTC. The rearrangement uses TRBV6-5 and TRBJ2-5, with 14 bases fitting TRBD2. This CDR3 comprises 15 residues. Germline CDR1 MNHEY, CDR2 SVGAGI. The J segment lost 1 base and the V segment lost 8 bases, leaving 3 bases of the junction unmatched.

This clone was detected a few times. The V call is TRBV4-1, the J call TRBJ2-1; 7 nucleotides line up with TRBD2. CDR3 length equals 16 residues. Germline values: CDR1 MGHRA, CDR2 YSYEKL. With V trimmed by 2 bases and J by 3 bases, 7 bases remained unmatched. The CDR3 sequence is CASSQFERGDYNEQFF. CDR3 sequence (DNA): TGCGCCAGCAGCCAATTCGAGCGGGGAGACTACAATGAGCAGTTCTTC.

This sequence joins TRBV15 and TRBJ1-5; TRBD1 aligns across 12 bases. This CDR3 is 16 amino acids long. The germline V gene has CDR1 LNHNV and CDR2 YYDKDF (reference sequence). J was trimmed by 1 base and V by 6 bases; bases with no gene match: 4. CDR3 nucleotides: TGTGCCACCAGGGGACAGGGGGCTTCCAGCAATCAGCCCCAGCATTTT. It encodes CATRGQGASSNQPQHF.

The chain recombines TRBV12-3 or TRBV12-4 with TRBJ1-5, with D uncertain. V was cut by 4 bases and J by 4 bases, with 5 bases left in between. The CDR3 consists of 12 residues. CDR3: CASSSRNQPQHF. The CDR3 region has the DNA TGTGCCAGCAGTTCGAGGAATCAGCCCCAGCATTTT.

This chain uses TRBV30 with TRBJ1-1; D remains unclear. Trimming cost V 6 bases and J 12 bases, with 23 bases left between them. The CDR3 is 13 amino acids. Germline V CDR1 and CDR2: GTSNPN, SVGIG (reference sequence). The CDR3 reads CACLLGGGESPFF. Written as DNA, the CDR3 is TGTGCCTGCCTTCTGGGAGGCGGGGAGAGTCCTTTCTTT.

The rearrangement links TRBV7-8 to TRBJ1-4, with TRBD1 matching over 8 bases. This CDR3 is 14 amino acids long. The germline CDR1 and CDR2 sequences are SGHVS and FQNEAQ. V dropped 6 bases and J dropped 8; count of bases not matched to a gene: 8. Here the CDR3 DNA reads TGTGCCAGCAGTCCAGGGGGCGGAATAGAAAAACTGTTTTTT. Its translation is CASSPGGGIEKLFF. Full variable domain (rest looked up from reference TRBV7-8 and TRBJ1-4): GAGVSQSPRYKVAKRGQDVALRCDPISGHVSLFWYQQALGQGPEFLTYFQNEAQLDKSGLPSDRFFAERPEGSVSTLKIQRTQQEDSAVYLCASSPGGGIEKLFFGSGTQLSVL.

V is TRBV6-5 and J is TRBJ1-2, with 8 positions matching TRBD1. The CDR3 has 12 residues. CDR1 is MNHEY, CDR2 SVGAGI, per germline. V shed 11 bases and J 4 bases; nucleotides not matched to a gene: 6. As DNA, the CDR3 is TGTGCCGCCCGACAGGGGTCCTATGGCTACACCTTC. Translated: CAARQGSYGYTF.

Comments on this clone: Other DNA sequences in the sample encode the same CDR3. CDR3 sequence: CASSTGNTEAFF. DNA for the CDR3: TGTGCCAGCAGCACAGGGAACACTGAAGCTTTCTTT. The rearrangement joins TRBV2 to TRBJ1-1; D possibly corresponds to TRBD1 (5 bases). V shed 6 bases and J shed 1 base, with 6 bases lying between them. Germline V gene sequence: CDR1 SNHLY, CDR2 FYNNEI. The CDR3 has 12 amino acids.

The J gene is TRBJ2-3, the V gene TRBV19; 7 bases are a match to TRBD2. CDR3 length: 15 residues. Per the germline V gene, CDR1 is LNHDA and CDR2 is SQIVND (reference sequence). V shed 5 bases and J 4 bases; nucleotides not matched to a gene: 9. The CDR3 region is CASSPFGRLADTQYF. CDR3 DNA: TGTGCCAGTAGTCCCTTCGGGAGGTTGGCAGATACGCAGTATTTT.

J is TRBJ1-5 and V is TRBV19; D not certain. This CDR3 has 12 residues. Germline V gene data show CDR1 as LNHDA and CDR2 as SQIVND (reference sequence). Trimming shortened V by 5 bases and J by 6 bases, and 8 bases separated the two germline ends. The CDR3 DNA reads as TGTGCCAGTAGTCTTATACTTCAGCCCCAGCATTTT. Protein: CASSLILQPQHF.